A single sample gave rise to the 8 T cell receptor beta chains below, sequenced in a study of shared T cell receptors in the human thymus. Generated by immunoSEQ multiplex PCR, the TCRdb table keeps only in-frame clones and is missing some. The repertoire holds about 500,000 clones, with around 82% as singletons. These records were also assigned to another study, of human thymus T cells.

Sequencing input: thymocytes. These receptor sequences come from a boy under two years old with a congenital heart defect.

The chain links TRBV7-9 to TRBJ1-1, with a tentative D call TRBD1 (6 bases). The germline gives CDR1 SEHNR, CDR2 FQNEAQ (reference sequence). Deletions cut 5 bases from V and 7 bases from J, with 17 bases between. The length of the CDR3 is 14 residues. CDR3 DNA: TGTGCCAGCAGCATAGTACGACAGGCCGATGAAGCTTTCTTT. This encodes CASSIVRQADEAFF.

V and J are TRBV9 and TRBJ2-7; 10 bases map to TRBD1. With 4 bases clipped from V and 4 bases from J, the junction kept 14 bases outside the gene matches. Germline CDR1 reads SGDLS; CDR2 reads YYNGEE. The CDR3 extends over 17 amino acids. Here the CDR3 reads CASSQATDRGRDYEQYF. The CDR3 DNA sequence: TGTGCCAGCAGCCAAGCGACCGACAGGGGGCGAGATTACGAGCAGTACTTC.

The chain uses TRBV15 and TRBJ2-3; the D is unclear. V was pared by 0 bases and J by 0 bases, with 13 bases between. This CDR3 has 17 residues. The germline V gene encodes CDR1 LNHNV and CDR2 YYDKDF (reference sequence). CDR3 DNA sequence: TGTGCCACCAGCAGAGATCTAACAGTTCCTAGCACAGATACGCAGTATTTT. Amino acids: CATSRDLTVPSTDTQYF.

This chain connects TRBV7-4 to TRBJ1-1; D ambiguous. The CDR3 runs to 12 residues. Germline CDR1 SGHVT, CDR2 SQSDAQ. The V gene lost 5 bases and the J gene lost 2 bases, with 6 bases spanning the gap. CDR3 in DNA: TGTGCCAGCAGCCCCCCAAACACTGAAGCTTTCTTT. This translates into CASSPPNTEAFF. Drawing the rest from reference TRBV7-4 and TRBJ1-1, the complete variable domain is GAGVSQSPRYKVAKRGRDVALRCDSISGHVTLYWYRQTLGQGSEVLTYSQSDAQRDKSGRPSGRFSAERPERSVSTLKIQRTEQGDSAVYLCASSPPNTEAFFGQGTRLTVV.

The V gene is TRBV6-6, the J gene TRBJ1-4; 8 positions agree with TRBD1. V shed 2 bases and J 8 bases; nucleotides not matched to a gene: 7. Germline assignment: CDR1 MNHNY and CDR2 SVGAGI (reference sequence). This CDR3 comprises 15 residues. The CDR3 spells CASSYLQGADEKLFF. DNA of the CDR3: TGTGCCAGCAGTTACCTCCAGGGGGCGGACGAAAAACTGTTTTTT.

The CDR3 protein is CASSYGDTSNTEAFF. As DNA, the CDR3 is TGTGCCAGCAGTTACGGGGACACTTCGAACACTGAAGCTTTCTTT. The rearrangement uses TRBV6-5 and TRBJ1-1, with TRBD1 as a possible D gene (6 bases). Germline-derived CDR1 and CDR2 are MNHEY and SVGAGI. Trimming took off 2 bases at V and 1 base at J, with 11 bases between the two ends. The CDR3 is 15 amino acids.

V usage is TRBV11-2 and J usage is TRBJ2-7, with a possible D match to TRBD2 (6 bases). Trimming pared 2 bases from V and 2 bases from J, leaving 13 bases between. This CDR3 has 15 residues. Germline V lookup: CDR1 SGHAT, CDR2 FQNNGV. This chain's CDR3 is CASSLRWRETYEQYF. In nucleotides, the CDR3 is TGTGCCAGCAGCTTAAGGTGGCGGGAAACCTACGAGCAGTACTTC.

The V gene is TRBV4-2, the J gene TRBJ2-7, with TRBD1 identical over 11 bases. The CDR3 is 17 amino acids. With 1 base clipped from V and 3 bases from J, the junction kept 8 bases outside the gene matches. Germline assignment: CDR1 LGHNA and CDR2 YNFKEQ. CDR3 sequence: CASSQGAGTGGNYEQYF. The CDR3 region has the DNA TGTGCCAGCAGCCAAGGGGCCGGGACAGGGGGGAACTACGAGCAGTACTTC.